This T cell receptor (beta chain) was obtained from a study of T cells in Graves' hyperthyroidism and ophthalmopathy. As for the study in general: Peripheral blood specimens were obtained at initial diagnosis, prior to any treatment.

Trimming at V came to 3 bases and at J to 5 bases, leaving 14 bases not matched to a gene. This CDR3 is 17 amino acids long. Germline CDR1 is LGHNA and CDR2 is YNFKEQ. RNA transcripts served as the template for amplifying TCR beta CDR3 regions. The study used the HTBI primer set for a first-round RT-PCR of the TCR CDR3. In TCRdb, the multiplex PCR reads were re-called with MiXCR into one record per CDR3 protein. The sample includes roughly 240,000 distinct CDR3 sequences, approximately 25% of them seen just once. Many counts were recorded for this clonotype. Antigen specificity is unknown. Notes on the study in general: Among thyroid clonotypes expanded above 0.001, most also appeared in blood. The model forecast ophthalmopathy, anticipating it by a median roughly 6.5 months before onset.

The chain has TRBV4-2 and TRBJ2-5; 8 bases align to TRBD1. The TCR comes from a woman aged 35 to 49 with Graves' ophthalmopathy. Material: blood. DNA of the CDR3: TGTGCCAGCAGCCATCCCACTGGACAGGGCGGAGGTGAGACCCAGTACTTC. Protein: CASSHPTGQGGGETQYF.